Shown below are 29 T cell receptor beta chains from a single sample sequenced in a study of T cell repertoires in ileal Crohn's disease (dated by TCRdb to the late 2010s). The method was the immunoSEQ multiplex PCR assay. As stored in TCRdb, this immuneACCESS dataset retains in-frame rearrangements with V and J assigned. A fraction of the clones does not appear; measured against another copy, unresolved V genes explain less than half of the discrepancy, and the remainder lacks a known reason. A total of around 15,000 clones appear in this sample, roughly nine tenths of them only once. 3.7% of the sample comes from the top ten. The sample was ileal tissue. These TCRs come from an adult with Crohn's disease.

The gene calls are TRBV5-1 and TRBJ1-5, with TRBD1 matching over 8 bases. CDR1 and CDR2 from the germline V gene are SGHRS and YFSETQ. The J segment lost 7 bases and the V segment lost 0 bases, leaving 6 bases of the junction unmatched. This CDR3 spans 15 amino acids. For the CDR3, the DNA is TGCGCCAGCAGCTTGGGGACAGGGCCCAGCCAGCCCCAGCATTTT. Protein product: CASSLGTGPSQPQHF. Together with reference TRBV5-1 and TRBJ1-5, the CDR3 gives the full variable domain: KAGVTQTPRYLIKTRGQQVTLSCSPISGHRSVSWYQQTPGQGLQFLFEYFSETQRNKGNFPGRFSGRQFSNSRSEMNVSTLELGDSALYLCASSLGTGPSQPQHFGDGTRLSIL.

V usage is TRBV7-9 and J usage is TRBJ2-4, with D maybe TRBD1 (6 bases). Deletions cut 1 base from V and 7 bases from J, with 11 bases between. Germline V gene sequence: CDR1 SEHNR, CDR2 FQNEAQ (reference sequence). This CDR3 is 14 amino acids long. CDR3 region: CASSLGGQGNIQYF. Here the CDR3 DNA reads TGTGCCAGCAGCTTAGGGGGGCAGGGGAACATTCAGTACTTC.

This sequence joins TRBV7-2 and TRBJ1-2, with 8 bases aligning to TRBD1. The CDR3 totals 14 residues. Germline trimming cut 4 bases from V and 8 bases from J; bases unmatched to any gene: 9. The germline V gene has CDR1 SGHTA and CDR2 FQGNSA. CDR3 protein: CASSYLQGAKGYTF. In nucleotides, the CDR3 is TGTGCCAGCAGCTACTTGCAGGGGGCGAAGGGCTACACCTTC. The full variable domain, its missing parts supplied by reference TRBV7-2 and TRBJ1-2, is GAGVSQSPSNKVTEKGKDVELRCDPISGHTALYWYRQSLGQGLEFLIYFQGNSAPDKSGLPSDRFSAERTGGSVSTLTIQRTQQEDSAVYLCASSYLQGAKGYTFGSGTRLTVV.

The rearrangement uses TRBV18 and TRBJ2-3, with D perhaps matching TRBD2 (6 bases). V gave up 2 bases and J gave up 5 bases, with 14 bases separating them. In germline, CDR1 is KGHSH, CDR2 LQKENI. The CDR3 consists of 15 residues. CDR3 sequence (DNA): TGTGCCAGCTCACCAACCGGGGGAAAGGGAGATACGCAGTATTTT. It is translated as CASSPTGGKGDTQYF.

This clone was counted between two and nine times. This chain links TRBV30 with TRBJ2-3, with D possibly matching TRBD2 (5 bases). Per the germline V gene, CDR1 is GTSNPN and CDR2 is SVGIG (reference sequence). V gave up 2 bases and J gave up 3 bases, with 15 bases separating them. The CDR3 totals 15 residues. The CDR3 nucleotides read TGTGCCTGGAGTCTGACCCGAGGGTGGACAGATACGCAGTATTTT. Encoded protein: CAWSLTRGWTDTQYF.

CDR3 amino acids: CASSLLAGGYQETQYF. Written as DNA, the CDR3 is TGTGCCAGCAGCCTTTTAGCGGGGGGGTACCAAGAGACCCAGTACTTC. The genes are TRBV13 and TRBJ2-5, with 11 bases matching TRBD2. The V gene's germline CDR1 is PRHDT and CDR2 FYEKMQ (reference sequence). After removal of 5 bases from V and 0 bases from J, the junction contained 5 bases not matched to a gene. The CDR3 totals 16 residues.

This clone was detected a few times. This chain joins TRBV19 and TRBJ2-1; 11 bases agree with TRBD2. The CDR3 is made up of 15 amino acids. CDR1 is LNHDA, CDR2 SQIVND, per germline (reference sequence). The junction had 7 bases not matched to a gene; V was cut back by 9 bases and J by 3 bases. The CDR3 DNA reads TGTGCCAGCGCCATCACTAGCGGGAGCTACAATGAGCAGTTCTTC. Amino acids: CASAITSGSYNEQFF.

The chain has TRBV5-4 and TRBJ2-1; no reliable D call. CDR1 SGHNT and CDR2 YYREEE come from the germline V gene (reference sequence). The CDR3 extends over 14 amino acids. The V end lost 7 bases, the J end lost 3 bases, and 14 bases lay between the germline ends. The CDR3 loop reads CASRQDIIYNEQFF. The CDR3 DNA follows: TGTGCCAGCCGTCAAGACATCATCTACAATGAGCAGTTCTTC.

The chain links TRBV5-4 to TRBJ2-3; D is ambiguous. V lost 3 bases and J 2 bases, leaving 4 bases between the germline ends. CDR1 and CDR2 from the germline V gene are SGHNT and YYREEE (reference sequence). The CDR3 runs 12 residues. The CDR3 spells CASSSNTDTQYF. CDR3 coding DNA: TGTGCCAGCAGCTCTAACACAGATACGCAGTATTTT.

The chain has TRBV9 and TRBJ2-1; tentatively, D is TRBD2 (5 bases). Germline V gene sequence: CDR1 SGDLS, CDR2 YYNGEE. V was cut by 4 bases and J by 10 bases, with 12 bases left in between. This CDR3 comprises 12 residues. CDR3 in amino acids: CASSLERGEQFF. The CDR3 DNA reads TGTGCCAGCAGCCTGGAGCGAGGGGAGCAGTTCTTC.

The V call is TRBV27, the J call TRBJ1-3; D is ambiguous. From germline, CDR1 is MNHEY and CDR2 SMNVEV (reference sequence). The CDR3 is 14 residues long. V lost 2 bases and J 3 bases, leaving 8 bases between the germline ends. In nucleotides, the CDR3 is TGTGCCAGCAGTTTAATCCCGGGTGGAAACACCATATATTTT. Encoded protein: CASSLIPGGNTIYF.

The chain has TRBV19 and TRBJ1-5, with TRBD1 matching 11 bases. CDR1 and CDR2 from the germline V gene are LNHDA and SQIVND (reference sequence). The CDR3 is 16 amino acids. V was clipped by 7 bases and J by 0 bases; unmatched bases: 5. CDR3 coding DNA: TGTGCCAGTATGGACAGGGGGCTCGTTAGCAATCAGCCCCAGCATTTT. Translated: CASMDRGLVSNQPQHF.

This chain uses TRBV30 with TRBJ1-2; D remains unclear. The CDR3 consists of 14 residues. Germline CDR1 reads GTSNPN; CDR2 reads SVGIG (reference sequence). The V end lost 0 bases, the J end lost 1 base, and 9 bases lay between the germline ends. The CDR3 loop reads CAWSVGRYNYGYTF. CDR3 coding DNA: TGTGCCTGGAGTGTCGGCAGGTATAACTATGGCTACACCTTC. The whole variable domain, filled in from reference TRBV30 and TRBJ1-2, reads SQTIHQWPATLVQPVGSPLSLECTVEGTSNPNLYWYRQAAGRGLQLLFYSVGIGQISSEVPQNLSASRPQDRQFILSSKKLLLSDSGFYLCAWSVGRYNYGYTFGSGTRLTVV.

The CDR3 region has the DNA TGTGCCAGCAGCTTTCAATGGGGCAGGGGGATTTCACCCCTCCACTTT. The encoded protein is CASSFQWGRGISPLHF. The genes are TRBV5-6 and TRBJ1-6; 7 positions agree with TRBD1. Germline assignment: CDR1 SGHDT and CDR2 YYEEEE. With V trimmed by 2 bases and J by 9 bases, 11 bases remained unmatched. The CDR3 extends over 16 amino acids.

The J gene is TRBJ2-5, the V gene TRBV10-3, with TRBD2 identical over 7 bases. Germline values: CDR1 ENHRY, CDR2 SYGVKD. The CDR3 consists of 16 residues. Losses at the gene ends were 3 bases for V and 5 bases for J; bases not matched to a gene: 12. The CDR3 here is CAISEPWGGMKETQYF. DNA for the CDR3: TGTGCCATCAGTGAACCGTGGGGGGGGATGAAGGAGACCCAGTACTTC.

This chain uses TRBV27 with TRBJ2-7; TRBD2 might be the D (7 bases). CDR1 and CDR2 from the germline V gene are MNHEY and SMNVEV (reference sequence). The CDR3 sequence is 16 residues long. V lost 4 bases to trimming and J lost 1 base, with 17 bases between them. The DNA for the CDR3 is TGTGCCAGCAGTTCCCTGGGGGGGGCTCGGTCCTACGAGCAGTACTTC. Translation: CASSSLGGARSYEQYF.

In its sample, this clone was seen a few times. CDR3 loop: CSVETSLVVGMAEAFF. The CDR3 DNA reads TGCAGCGTTGAAACGTCTTTGGTGGTGGGCATGGCTGAAGCTTTCTTT. The V call is TRBV29-1, the J call TRBJ1-1; D not certain. V lost 2 bases and J 6 bases, leaving 22 bases between the germline ends. Germline CDR1 and CDR2: SQVTM and ANQGSEA. The CDR3 contains 16 residues.

V usage is TRBV11-2 and J usage is TRBJ2-7, with 7 bases identical to TRBD2. This CDR3 has 15 amino acids. In germline, CDR1 is SGHAT, CDR2 FQNNGV. Trimming at V came to 5 bases and at J to 0 bases, leaving 7 bases not matched to a gene. As DNA, the CDR3 is TGTGCCAGCAGCGGGTCGGGAGGAGCCTCCTACGAGCAGTACTTC. Translated, it gives CASSGSGGASYEQYF. Variable domain in full (rest from reference TRBV11-2 and TRBJ2-7): EAGVAQSPRYKIIEKRQSVAFWCNPISGHATLYWYQQILGQGPKLLIQFQNNGVVDDSQLPKDRFSAERLKGVDSTLKIQPAKLEDSAVYLCASSGSGGASYEQYFGPGTRLTVT.

This chain links TRBV19 with TRBJ2-7; TRBD1 agrees at 8 bases. The CDR3 spans 14 residues. V trimming: 4 bases; J trimming: 2 bases; junction bases outside the gene matches: 4. Germline V lookup: CDR1 LNHDA, CDR2 SQIVND (reference sequence). This CDR3 is CASSTGTGTYEQYF. The DNA of the CDR3 is TGTGCCAGTAGTACCGGGACAGGAACCTACGAGCAGTACTTC. The variable domain in full, with the rest retrieved from reference TRBV19 and TRBJ2-7, is DGGITQSPKYLFRKEGQNVTLSCEQNLNHDAMYWYRQDPGQGLRLIYYSQIVNDFQKGDIAEGYSVSREKKESFPLTVTSAQKNPTAFYLCASSTGTGTYEQYFGPGTRLTVT.

As regards this clone: An end of the junction does not agree with germline; a read error may underlie this. The CDR3 spells CASPPTAGSNQPQHF. The CDR3 region has the DNA TGTGCCAGCCCACCCACAGCAGGGAGCAATCAGCCCCAGCATTTT. The chain couples TRBV18 to TRBJ1-5, with a weak D call TRBD1 (5 bases). CDR3 length equals 15 residues. Germline V lookup: CDR1 KGHSH, CDR2 LQKENI.

CDR3 bases: TGTGCCAGCAGCTTGGCCCTGGGGGCGAGCGATCACTACAATGAGCAGTTCTTC. Translation gives CASSLALGASDHYNEQFF. The chain combines TRBV5-4 with TRBJ2-1; D may be TRBD1 (6 bases). Germline V gene data show CDR1 as SGHNT and CDR2 as YYREEE (reference sequence). The V end was cut by 0 bases, the J end by 3 bases, with 19 bases between. CDR3 length: 18 amino acids.

V is TRBV15 and J is TRBJ1-2, with D possibly TRBD1 on 6 matching bases. Germline loops: CDR1 LNHNV, CDR2 YYDKDF (reference sequence). Trimming took 8 bases from V and 7 from J, leaving 17 bases between them. This CDR3 region has 13 residues. The CDR3 here is CATFRGGSAGYTF. CDR3 nucleotide sequence: TGTGCCACCTTCAGGGGAGGGTCTGCTGGCTACACCTTC. The entire variable domain, with the rest obtained from reference TRBV15 and TRBJ1-2, is as follows: DAMVIQNPRYQVTQFGKPVTLSCSQTLNHNVMYWYQQKSSQAPKLLFHYYDKDFNNEADTPDNFQSRRPNTSFCFLDIRSPGLGDTAMYLCATFRGGSAGYTFGSGTRLTVV.

This chain links TRBV18 with TRBJ1-1, with 9 bases that match TRBD1. Germline V gives CDR1 KGHSH, CDR2 LQKENI. There are 15 residues in the CDR3. With 4 bases clipped from V and 6 bases from J, the junction kept 9 bases outside the gene matches. In nucleotides, the CDR3 is TGTGCCAGCTCACGCTCGGACAGGGGTGCGTCTGAAGCTTTCTTT. It specifies CASSRSDRGASEAFF.

The chain joins TRBV6-5 to TRBJ1-5; TRBD1 is a possible D gene (6 bases). There are 14 residues in the CDR3. The V end lost 5 bases, the J end lost 6 bases, and 14 bases lay between the germline ends. The germline V gene encodes CDR1 MNHEY and CDR2 SVGAGI. The chain's CDR3 is CASSTNREGQPQHF. CDR3 coding DNA: TGTGCCAGCAGTACCAACAGGGAGGGTCAGCCCCAGCATTTT.

Here the CDR3 DNA reads TGTGCCAGCAGCGCGGCGACTGGCCAAGATACGCAGTATTTT. Translation gives CASSAATGQDTQYF. The rearrangement joins TRBV5-4 to TRBJ2-3; D is unclear. V lost 4 bases and J 5 bases, leaving 14 bases between the germline ends. Germline CDR1 is SGHNT and CDR2 is YYREEE (reference sequence). The CDR3 length is 14 residues.

The genes are TRBV4-1 and TRBJ2-3; 8 bases fit TRBD2. V lost 4 bases and J lost 7; bases outside the gene matches: 10. Germline V gene data show CDR1 as MGHRA and CDR2 as YSYEKL. The CDR3 length is 15 residues. CDR3 coding DNA: TGCGCCAGCAGCCCAGCCCGGGGGGGCATATATACGCAGTATTTT. Translation: CASSPARGGIYTQYF.

This clone turned up a few times. The chain couples TRBV7-8 to TRBJ1-5; D may be TRBD1 (6 bases). The V and J ends lost 1 base and 2 bases respectively, with 9 bases between them. The CDR3 totals 15 residues. Germline loops: CDR1 SGHVS, CDR2 FQNEAQ. The CDR3 DNA is TGTGCCAGCAGCTTAGAAGGGACACGCAATCAGCCCCAGCATTTT. Translated, it gives CASSLEGTRNQPQHF.

About this clone itself: The conserved phenylalanine or tryptophan is not found at the CDR3 terminus, so this likely reflects a read error. It is unclear where the CDR3 begins or ends on the DNA, so no DNA is shown, and the CDR3 is as TCRdb lists it. This chain links TRBV2 with TRBJ2-7; the table's D call TRBD1 went unverified against the DNA. Germline CDR1 reads SNHLY; CDR2 reads FYNNEI. The CDR3 is 11 residues long, counting both termini. CDR3 protein: CASSAPGQGFL.

V and J are TRBV6-6 and TRBJ1-1, with 7 bases fitting TRBD1. V lost 8 bases and J lost 2; bases outside the gene matches: 5. The CDR3 has 13 amino acids. The germline CDR1 and CDR2 sequences are MNHNY and SVGAGI (reference sequence). The CDR3 DNA reads as TGTGCCAGCGGGGGACAGACTAACACTGAAGCTTTCTTT. Protein sequence: CASGGQTNTEAFF.